The T cell receptor beta chain described here comes from a study of tumor-infiltrating T cells and Merkel cell polyomavirus listed by TCRdb under 2017. Regarding the study in general: In Merkel cell carcinoma patients, the study examined CD8+ T cells specific for the Merkel cell polyomavirus KLL epitope. Patients presented at varying disease stages and were followed for a median of about 2.5 years, with a range of 1. Varied, non-standardized therapies, including chemotherapy, radiation and immunotherapies, were received by the patients. Across the study, one tumor sample was obtained as a frozen nodal tumor digest and one as a flash-frozen core biopsy of a metastasis. TRB sequencing covered KLL-tetramer-sorted cells from blood or tumor-infiltrating lymphocytes in approximately 15 samples, plus 12 matched whole-tumor samples. Most whole-tumor samples were roughly 25-micron curls cut from formalin-fixed, paraffin-embedded tissue blocks. Paper-wide results and their limitations: Significantly improved MCC-specific survival was associated with a higher fraction of KLL-specific T cells within tumors (about 1.8-18% versus 0-0.14%). A greater number of unique KLL-specific clonotypes in tumors (about 5-108 vs 0-3) was associated with a significant advantage in MCC-specific survival (P = 0.0051). KLL-specific TRB repertoires proved diverse and largely private: among roughly 430 unique sequences, only one clonotype was public, and two patients shared that clonotype. The study examined just one viral epitope, so T cells targeting other Merkel cell polyomavirus epitopes were not captured. The small sample size of the study (n of about eleven patients) is recognized as a limitation.

Robust positive staining for Merkel cell polyomavirus Large T antigen was observed by immunohistochemistry in the tumors of all patients. The study included roughly twelve Merkel cell carcinoma patients whose blood and/or cultured TIL contained robust KLL-tetramer+ populations exceeding 0.04% of CD8+ T cells. All patients were Caucasian, with a median age of roughly 60 years and a range of about 50 to 85 years. Lymph node tumors were analyzed for patients with unknown primaries who presented with nodal disease, or when insufficient primary tissue was available. In regard to this clone: This clone's antigen is unknown. Base qualities are not provided; no much larger clone lies one nucleotide away.

Cut back by 7 bases and 4 bases, the V and J ends lie 8 bases apart. Inclusive of the bounding cysteine and phenylalanine, the CDR3 is 11 residues long. Only CDR3 DNA remains: 33 bases, in frame from the first base. From a lookup of the germline V gene, CDR1 and CDR2 are SNHLY and FYNNEI. The library was obtained by the immunoSEQ multiplex PCR assay. Genomic DNA extraction, TRB sequencing and normalization were carried out by Adaptive Biotechnologies (Seattle, WA). The study's processing was this. Clonality was computed as one minus Shannon entropy of productive TRB sequences normalized by log2 of unique productive sequences. KLL-specific clonotypes in tumors were identified by matching TCRbeta CDR3 amino acid sequences with those from each patient's tetramer-sorted sample. TCRdb stores this immuneACCESS table with in-frame sequences only. Part of the clones is absent; in the studies checked, under half of the shortfall reflects unresolved V genes, and no reason is known for the rest. V, J and clone size are those of that table, while D and trimming were read from the DNA. This sample comprises more than 20,000 clones, about 90% of them detected only once. The leading ten clones occupy around 2.8% of the sample.

Rearrangement joined TRBV2 to TRBJ2-7; the D segment cannot be called with confidence. The sample was lymph node tissue. This receptor was taken from a man aged 50-59 years with Merkel cell carcinoma. In nucleotide form, the sequence is TGTGCCAGCATGAGAGAATACGAGCAGTACTTC. Translated, this is CASMREYEQYF.